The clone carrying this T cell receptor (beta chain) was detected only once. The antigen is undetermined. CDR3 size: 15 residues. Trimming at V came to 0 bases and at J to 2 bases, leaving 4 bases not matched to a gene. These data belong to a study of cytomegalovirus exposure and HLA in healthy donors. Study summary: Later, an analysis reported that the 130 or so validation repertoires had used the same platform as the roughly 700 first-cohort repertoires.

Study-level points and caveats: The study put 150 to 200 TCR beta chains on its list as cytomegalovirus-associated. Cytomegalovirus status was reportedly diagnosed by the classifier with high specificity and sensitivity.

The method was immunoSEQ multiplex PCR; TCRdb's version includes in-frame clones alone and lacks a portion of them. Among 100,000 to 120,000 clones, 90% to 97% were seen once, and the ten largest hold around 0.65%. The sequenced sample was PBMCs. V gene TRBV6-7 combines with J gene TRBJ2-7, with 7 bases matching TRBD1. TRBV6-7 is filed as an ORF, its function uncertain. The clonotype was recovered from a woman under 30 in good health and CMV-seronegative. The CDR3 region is CASSYSNRGPYEQYF. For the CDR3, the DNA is TGTGCCAGCAGTTACTCGAATAGGGGGCCCTACGAGCAGTACTTC.